These T cell receptor beta chains were read from a single sample in a study of beta chain features in type 1 diabetes. Sequencing was performed with immunoSEQ multiplex PCR; in TCRdb, only in-frame clones are kept and a portion is missing. The sample has more than 300,000 clones; around 12% are singletons. The sequenced material came from naive CD4+ T cells from blood. The receptors originated from a young woman with type 1 diabetes. Each CDR3 is given without its conserved first and last residue. For some rows the clone size is stated as once, few or many, or as a class when expanded; others skip it.

CDR3aa | v_gene | abundance
ASQNAAGGDTGELF | TRBV5-4 | NA
ASSSGLAGVSEQY | TRBV11-2 | NA
ASSSMTWYGYT | TRBV7-2 | NA
ARTSGNTGELF | TRBV2 | few
ASSLFGGNTIY | TRBV7-2 | few
ASSQEGTGGDQPQH | TRBV4-1 | NA
ASSQGQGTYEQY | TRBV4-1 | NA
ASSLVRMNTEAF | TRBV11-2 | NA
ASSQELRGGIEAF | TRBV4-3 | few
ASRGAGGPIDTQY | TRBV6-5 | NA
AWNPAGTLGNTIY | TRBV30 | NA
ASSLGDKGAEAF | TRBV5-1 | NA
ASSFGQLSYNEQF | TRBV9 | NA
ASSPRGETQY | TRBV5-1 | few
ASSNRGAWNEQF | TRBV19 | few
ASSVGGDAYEQY | TRBV9 | NA
ASSESMNTEAF | TRBV9 | once
ASSVVGSGMYTGELF | TRBV9 | NA
ASSAGTHIETQY | TRBV7-2 | NA
ASSHDHPSGGYEQY | TRBV7-2 | NA
ASSSGQNYGYT | TRBV11-2 | NA
SFRTQREGSLFSYNEQF | TRBV29-1 | NA
ASSLWGQDNQPQH | TRBV7-2 | NA